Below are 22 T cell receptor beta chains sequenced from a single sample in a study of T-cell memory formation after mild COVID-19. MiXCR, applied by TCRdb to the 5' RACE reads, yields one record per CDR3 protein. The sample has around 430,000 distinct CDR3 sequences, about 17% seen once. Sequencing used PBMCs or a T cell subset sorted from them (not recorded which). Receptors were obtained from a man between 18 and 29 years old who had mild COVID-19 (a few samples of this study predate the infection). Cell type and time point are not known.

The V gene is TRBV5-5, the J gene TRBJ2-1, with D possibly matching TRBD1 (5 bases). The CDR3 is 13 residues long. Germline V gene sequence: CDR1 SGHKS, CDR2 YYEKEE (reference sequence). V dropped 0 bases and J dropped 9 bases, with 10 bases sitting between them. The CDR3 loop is CASSLEGYAEQFF. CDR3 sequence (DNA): TGTGCCAGCAGCTTGGAGGGGTACGCTGAGCAGTTCTTC.

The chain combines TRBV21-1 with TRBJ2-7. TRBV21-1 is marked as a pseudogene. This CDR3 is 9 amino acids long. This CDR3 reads CASRMEQYV. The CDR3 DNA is TGTGCCAGCAGGATGGAACAGTACGTC.

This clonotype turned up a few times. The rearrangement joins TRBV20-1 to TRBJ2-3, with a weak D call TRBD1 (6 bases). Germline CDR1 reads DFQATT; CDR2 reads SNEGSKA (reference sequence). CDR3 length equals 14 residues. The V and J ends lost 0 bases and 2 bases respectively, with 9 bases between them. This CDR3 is CSARDQGLTDTQYF. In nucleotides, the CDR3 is TGCAGTGCTAGAGATCAGGGGCTCACAGATACGCAGTATTTT.

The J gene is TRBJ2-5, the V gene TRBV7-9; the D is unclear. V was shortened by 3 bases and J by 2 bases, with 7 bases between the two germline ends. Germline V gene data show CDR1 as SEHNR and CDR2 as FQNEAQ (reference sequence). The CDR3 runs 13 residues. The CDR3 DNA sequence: TGTGCCAGCAGCTTCCAGGTTCAAGAGACCCAGTACTTC. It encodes CASSFQVQETQYF.

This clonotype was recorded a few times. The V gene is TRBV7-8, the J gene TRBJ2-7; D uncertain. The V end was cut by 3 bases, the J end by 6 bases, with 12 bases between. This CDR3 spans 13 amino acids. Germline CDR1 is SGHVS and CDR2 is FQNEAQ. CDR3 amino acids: CASSFGQAGEQYV. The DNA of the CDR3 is TGTGCCAGCAGCTTCGGGCAGGCCGGCGAGCAGTACGTC.

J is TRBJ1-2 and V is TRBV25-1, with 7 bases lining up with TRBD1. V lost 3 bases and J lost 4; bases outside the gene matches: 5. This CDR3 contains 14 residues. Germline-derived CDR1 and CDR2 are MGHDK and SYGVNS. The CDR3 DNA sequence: TGTGCCAGCAGTGACCTGGGACAGTCCTATGGCTACACCTTC. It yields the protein CASSDLGQSYGYTF.

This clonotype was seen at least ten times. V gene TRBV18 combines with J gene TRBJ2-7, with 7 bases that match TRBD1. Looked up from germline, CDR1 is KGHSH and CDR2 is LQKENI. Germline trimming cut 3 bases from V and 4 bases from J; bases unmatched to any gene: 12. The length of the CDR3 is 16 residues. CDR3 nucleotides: TGTGCCAGCTCACCCGCCGGAACAGGGGCCTTGTACGAGCAGTACGTC. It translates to CASSPAGTGALYEQYV.

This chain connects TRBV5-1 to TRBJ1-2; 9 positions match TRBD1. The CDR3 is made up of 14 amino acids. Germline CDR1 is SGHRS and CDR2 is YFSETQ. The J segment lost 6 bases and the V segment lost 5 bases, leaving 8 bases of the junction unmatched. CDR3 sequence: CASRSGTGNNGYTF. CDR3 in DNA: TGCGCCAGCAGATCCGGGACAGGGAATAATGGCTACACCTTC.

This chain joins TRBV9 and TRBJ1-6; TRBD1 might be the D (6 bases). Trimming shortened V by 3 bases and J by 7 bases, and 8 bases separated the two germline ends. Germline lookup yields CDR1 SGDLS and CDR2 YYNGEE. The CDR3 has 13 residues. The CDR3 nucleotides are TGTGCCAGCAGCGGAGGACAGAATTCACCCCTCCACTTT. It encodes CASSGGQNSPLHF.

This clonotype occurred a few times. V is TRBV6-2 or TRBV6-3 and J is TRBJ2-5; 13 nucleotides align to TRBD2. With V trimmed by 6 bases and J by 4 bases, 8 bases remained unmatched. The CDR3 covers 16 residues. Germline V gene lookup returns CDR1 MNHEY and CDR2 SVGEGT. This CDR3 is CASRRTSGGLVETQYF. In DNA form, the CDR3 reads TGTGCCAGCAGGAGGACTAGCGGGGGCCTCGTAGAGACCCAGTACTTC.

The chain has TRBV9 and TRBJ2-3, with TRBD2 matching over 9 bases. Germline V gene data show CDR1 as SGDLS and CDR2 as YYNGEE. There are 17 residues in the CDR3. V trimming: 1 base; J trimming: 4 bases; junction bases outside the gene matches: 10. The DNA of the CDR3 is TGTGCCAGCAGCGTAAGGGCGGGGGGGCTCACCTCAGATACGCAGTATTTT. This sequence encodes CASSVRAGGLTSDTQYF.

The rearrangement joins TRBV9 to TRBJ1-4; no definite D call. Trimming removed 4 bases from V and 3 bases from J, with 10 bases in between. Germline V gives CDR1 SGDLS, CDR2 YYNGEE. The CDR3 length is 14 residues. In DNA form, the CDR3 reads TGTGCCAGCAGCCCCCGGACCGCTAATGAAAAACTGTTTTTT. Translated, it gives CASSPRTANEKLFF.

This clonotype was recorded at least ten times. DNA of the CDR3: TGTGCCAGCAGTTCTTTGCGGGGCCAAGAGACCCAGTACTTC. Translation: CASSSLRGQETQYF. This chain connects TRBV6-2 or TRBV6-3 to TRBJ2-5; perhaps TRBD2 as D (6 bases). Looked up from germline, CDR1 is MNHEY and CDR2 is SVGEGT. The CDR3 has 14 amino acids. Trimming took 4 bases from V and 1 from J, leaving 10 bases between them.

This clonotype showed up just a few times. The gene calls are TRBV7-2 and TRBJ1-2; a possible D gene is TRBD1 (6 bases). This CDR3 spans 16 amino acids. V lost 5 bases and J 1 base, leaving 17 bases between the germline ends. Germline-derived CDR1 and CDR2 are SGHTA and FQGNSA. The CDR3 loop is CASSPRRGAVNYGYTF. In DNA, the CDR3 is TGTGCCAGCAGCCCCAGGAGGGGGGCGGTTAACTATGGCTACACCTTC.

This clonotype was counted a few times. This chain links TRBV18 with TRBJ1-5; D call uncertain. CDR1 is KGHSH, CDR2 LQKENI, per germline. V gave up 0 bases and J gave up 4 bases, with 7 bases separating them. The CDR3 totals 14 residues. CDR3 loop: CASSPPSGNQPQHF. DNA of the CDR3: TGTGCCAGCTCACCACCATCGGGGAATCAGCCCCAGCATTTT.

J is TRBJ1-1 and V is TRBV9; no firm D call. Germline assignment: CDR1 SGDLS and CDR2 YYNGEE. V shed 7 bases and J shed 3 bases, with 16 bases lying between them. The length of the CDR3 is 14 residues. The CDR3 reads CASGSPGRDTEAFF. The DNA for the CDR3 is TGTGCCAGCGGCTCCCCGGGAAGGGACACTGAAGCTTTCTTT.

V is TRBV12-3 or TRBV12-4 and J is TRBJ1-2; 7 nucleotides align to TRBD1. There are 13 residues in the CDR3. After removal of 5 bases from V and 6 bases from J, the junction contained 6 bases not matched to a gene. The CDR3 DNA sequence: TGTGCCAGCAGTATCGACAGGGTGGATGGCTACACCTTC. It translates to CASSIDRVDGYTF.

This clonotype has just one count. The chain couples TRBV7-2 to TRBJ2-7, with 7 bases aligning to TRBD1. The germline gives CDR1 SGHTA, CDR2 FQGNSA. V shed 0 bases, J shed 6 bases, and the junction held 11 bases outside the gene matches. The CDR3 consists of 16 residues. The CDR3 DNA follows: TGTGCCAGCAGCTTAGCATCCGGGACAGCCAGAGTCGAGCAGTACTTC. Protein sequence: CASSLASGTARVEQYF. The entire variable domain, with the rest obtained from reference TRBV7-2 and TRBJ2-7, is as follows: GAGVSQSPSNKVTEKGKDVELRCDPISGHTALYWYRQSLGQGLEFLIYFQGNSAPDKSGLPSDRFSAERTGGSVSTLTIQRTQQEDSAVYLCASSLASGTARVEQYFGPGTRLTVT.

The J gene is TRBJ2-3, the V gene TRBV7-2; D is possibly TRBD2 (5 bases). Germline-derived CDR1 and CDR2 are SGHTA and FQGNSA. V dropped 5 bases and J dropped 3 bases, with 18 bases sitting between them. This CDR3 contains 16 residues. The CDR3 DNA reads TGTGCCAGCAGCCGAGGGTTGGGTTTAGGAACAGATACGCAGTATTTT. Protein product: CASSRGLGLGTDTQYF.

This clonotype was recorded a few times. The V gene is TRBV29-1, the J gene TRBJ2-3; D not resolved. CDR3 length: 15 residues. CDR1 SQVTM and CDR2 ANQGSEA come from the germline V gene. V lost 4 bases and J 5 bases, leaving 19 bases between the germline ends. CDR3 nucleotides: TGCAGCGTTGTCGGAACGACGGACGTACAAGATACGCAGTATTTT. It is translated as CSVVGTTDVQDTQYF.

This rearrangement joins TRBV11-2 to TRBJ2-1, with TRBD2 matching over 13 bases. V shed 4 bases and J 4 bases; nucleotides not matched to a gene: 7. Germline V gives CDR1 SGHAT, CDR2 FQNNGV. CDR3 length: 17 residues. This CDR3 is CASSSQLAGGMYNEQFF. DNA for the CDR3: TGTGCCAGCAGCTCCCAACTAGCGGGGGGGATGTACAATGAGCAGTTCTTC.

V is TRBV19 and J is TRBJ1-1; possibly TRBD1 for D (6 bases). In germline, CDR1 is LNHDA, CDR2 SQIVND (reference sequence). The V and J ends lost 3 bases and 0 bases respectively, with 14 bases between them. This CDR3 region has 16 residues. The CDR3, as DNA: TGTGCCAGTAGTATTCAAGGGGGACCGGTGAACACTGAAGCTTTCTTT. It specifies CASSIQGGPVNTEAFF.